This T cell receptor beta chain was captured by sequencing in a study of blood T cell repertoires in COVID-19. The CDR3 consists of 15 residues. V gave up 7 bases and J gave up 4 bases; unmatched junction bases: 9. Germline loops: CDR1 LNHDA, CDR2 SQIVND (reference sequence). Original processing methods: Nucleated cell counts were estimated from reference gene primer amplification. TCRdb's copy holds only in-frame clones and misses some; the assay was immunoSEQ multiplex PCR. V and J calls and clone size are those listed in that table; D and trimming were worked out from the DNA. The data hold tens of thousands of clones, with over 75% observed a single time.

Material for sequencing was peripheral blood. The TCR was taken from a woman aged 80 or over with acute or convalescent COVID-19. This chain links TRBV19 with TRBJ2-1; TRBD2 aligns across 8 bases. CDR3 protein: CASTDTSGDYNEQFF. CDR3 sequence (DNA): TGTGCCAGTACCGATACTAGCGGAGATTACAATGAGCAGTTCTTC.